Each of the 29 T cell receptor beta chains below was sequenced from the same sample in a study of human T cells and chemical hapten exposure. Using its own MiXCR run on the RACE reads, TCRdb lists one record per CDR3 protein. The table has fewer than 85,000 distinct CDR3 sequences, 9.5% to 13% seen once. Time point of the sample: patch test 2, 6 weeks after DPC sensitization. Noted treatment: therapeutic diphenylcyclopropenone sensitization with weekly scalp DPC. This specimen was whole blood, taken in connection with sensitization to the hapten diphenylcyclopropenone (DPC). Receptors originate from a man aged 18 to 30 with alopecia areata. Some clones in this sample may be carry-over from other donors' samples.

V gene TRBV9 combines with J gene TRBJ2-1; D is unclear. Between the trimmed V and J ends, which lost 0 bases and 10 bases, there was a span of 20 bases. From germline, CDR1 is SGDLS and CDR2 YYNGEE. This CDR3 is built from 16 residues. The DNA of the CDR3 is TGTGCCAGCAGCGTAGGTGGACCCTATTTTCATTTGGAGCAGTTCTTC. Residues: CASSVGGPYFHLEQFF.

This clonotype was recorded many times. The chain links TRBV6-4 to TRBJ2-3; D may correspond to TRBD1 or TRBD2 (5 bases each). Trimming stripped 0 bases from V and 3 bases from J, with 7 bases between. This CDR3 region has 14 residues. In germline, CDR1 is MRHNA, CDR2 SNTAGT. CDR3 loop: CASSDSGETDTQYF. CDR3 nucleotide sequence: TGTGCCAGCAGTGACTCAGGGGAGACAGATACGCAGTATTTT.

The V gene is TRBV7-8, the J gene TRBJ1-1, with D possibly TRBD1 on 6 matching bases. This CDR3 spans 15 amino acids. With 0 bases removed from V and 1 base from J, the gap between germline ends came to 9 bases. Germline V CDR1 and CDR2: SGHVS, FQNEAQ. The CDR3 DNA is TGTGCCAGCAGCTTAGCTGGGACACCGAACACTGAAGCTTTCTTT. Protein sequence: CASSLAGTPNTEAFF.

This clonotype was detected ten times or more. This chain joins TRBV9 and TRBJ1-2; TRBD1 matches at 8 bases. V shed 4 bases and J 3 bases; nucleotides not matched to a gene: 11. The CDR3 length is 16 residues. Germline V lookup: CDR1 SGDLS, CDR2 YYNGEE. Here the CDR3 DNA reads TGTGCCAGCAGCCAAGTCACTGTGGGACAGGACTATGGCTACACCTTC. This encodes CASSQVTVGQDYGYTF.

The rearrangement uses TRBV29-1 and TRBJ1-3; unclear D gene. V was clipped by 6 bases and J by 2 bases, with 8 bases between them. Germline loops: CDR1 SQVTM, CDR2 ANQGSEA. The CDR3 covers 12 residues. CDR3 DNA sequence: TGCAGCGTAACCTTGGCTGGAAACACCATATATTTT. This gives the protein CSVTLAGNTIYF.

CDR3 coding DNA: TGTGCCAGCAGCGTAGGAACAGGGGGCCACACTGAAGCTTTCTTT. Residues: CASSVGTGGHTEAFF. The V and J genes are TRBV9 and TRBJ1-1; TRBD1 aligns across 9 bases. The V gene's germline CDR1 is SGDLS and CDR2 YYNGEE. J lost 3 bases, V lost 0 bases, and 3 bases had no gene match. The CDR3 runs to 15 residues.

This clonotype was seen at least ten times. The rearrangement joins TRBV7-6 to TRBJ2-3; TRBD2 matches 12 bases. The CDR3 is made up of 17 amino acids. Looked up from germline, CDR1 is SGHVS and CDR2 is FNYEAQ. The V and J ends lost 5 bases and 4 bases, in that order; junction bases with no gene match: 10. Written as DNA, the CDR3 is TGTGCCAGCAGCCCTCGGACTAGCGGGGAAGGCCCAGATACGCAGTATTTT. This encodes CASSPRTSGEGPDTQYF.

This clonotype was recorded at least ten times. The V gene is TRBV6-4, the J gene TRBJ1-2, with a tentative D call TRBD1 (6 bases). V lost 7 bases, J lost 6 bases, and 12 bases lay in between. The CDR3 spans 12 residues. Germline V CDR1 and CDR2: MRHNA, SNTAGT. CDR3 sequence reads: CASIGQNHGYTF. CDR3 in DNA: TGTGCCAGCATAGGACAGAACCATGGCTACACCTTC.

The chain joins TRBV18 to TRBJ1-1; 7 bases agree with TRBD1. From germline, CDR1 is KGHSH and CDR2 LQKENI. V dropped 8 bases and J dropped 1; count of bases not matched to a gene: 1. The CDR3 is 12 residues long. The CDR3 coding sequence is TGTGCCAGCCGACAGGGGAACACTGAAGCTTTCTTT. It specifies CASRQGNTEAFF.

The genes are TRBV9 and TRBJ1-2, with TRBD1 matching 7 bases. The CDR3 loop spans 16 amino acids. With 0 bases clipped from V and 4 bases from J, the junction kept 9 bases outside the gene matches. Germline CDR1 and CDR2: SGDLS and YYNGEE. The CDR3 DNA is TGTGCCAGCAGCGTAGATTGGTCGGGACAGCTCTATGGCTACACCTTC. Protein product: CASSVDWSGQLYGYTF.

This clonotype occurred once. The chain has TRBV10-3 and TRBJ1-1; D is unclear. The V and J ends lost 11 bases and 0 bases respectively, with 13 bases between them. Looked up from germline, CDR1 is ENHRY and CDR2 is SYGVKD. The CDR3 loop spans 13 amino acids. The CDR3 nucleotides are TGTGCCGTCGGGAGGATCTTGAACACTGAAGCTTTCTTT. Residues: CAVGRILNTEAFF.

This clonotype was picked up a small number of times. The chain carries TRBV9 and TRBJ2-5, with 7 bases that match TRBD1. There are 14 residues in the CDR3. The ends lost 5 bases at V and 2 bases at J; junction bases unmatched: 6. The V gene's germline CDR1 is SGDLS and CDR2 YYNGEE. The DNA of the CDR3 is TGTGCCAGCAGTGGACAACAGGGGCAAGAGACCCAGTACTTC. Protein sequence: CASSGQQGQETQYF.

This clonotype showed up just a few times. V gene TRBV2 combines with J gene TRBJ1-5; D gene unclear. The CDR3 contains 14 residues. V lost 5 bases and J lost 3, with 11 bases in between. Germline-derived CDR1 and CDR2 are SNHLY and FYNNEI. The CDR3: CASSRPGFNQPQHF. CDR3 sequence (DNA): TGTGCCAGCAGTCGTCCGGGGTTCAATCAGCCCCAGCATTTT.

This clonotype was detected many times. This chain links TRBV6-2 or TRBV6-3 with TRBJ1-1; D is ambiguous. The CDR3 is 13 residues long. V dropped 2 bases and J dropped 0 bases, with 4 bases sitting between them. In germline, CDR1 is MNHEY, CDR2 SVGEGT. Here the CDR3 DNA reads TGTGCCAGCAGTTACACCGTGAACACTGAAGCTTTCTTT. It specifies CASSYTVNTEAFF.

V gene TRBV6-5 combines with J gene TRBJ2-1; 9 bases agree with TRBD1. Germline trimming cut 6 bases from V and 4 bases from J; bases unmatched to any gene: 7. The germline V gene encodes CDR1 MNHEY and CDR2 SVGAGI. The CDR3 length is 15 residues. CDR3 bases: TGTGCCAGCAGGGAGACAGGGGGAGAATACAATGAGCAGTTCTTC. Translation: CASRETGGEYNEQFF.

The V and J genes are TRBV16 and TRBJ1-2, with a tentative D call TRBD1 (6 bases). The CDR3 runs to 13 residues. V was trimmed by 2 bases and J by 7 bases, leaving 11 bases between them. Germline CDR1 reads KGHSY; CDR2 reads FQNENV. CDR3 bases: TGTGCCAGCAGCCAAGGGGGGGCCCGTGGCTACACCTTC. Protein: CASSQGGARGYTF.

The chain joins TRBV7-9 to TRBJ1-1; no clear D gene. V lost 5 bases and J 0 bases, leaving 16 bases between the germline ends. Germline V gene lookup returns CDR1 SEHNR and CDR2 FQNEAQ (reference sequence). This CDR3 region has 16 residues. DNA of the CDR3: TGTGCCAGCAGCGTCGGGAGGCACGCATTGAACACTGAAGCTTTCTTT. Encoded protein: CASSVGRHALNTEAFF.

This clonotype was observed a handful of times. The chain joins TRBV4-1 to TRBJ2-2; no clear D gene. V was clipped by 0 bases and J by 2 bases, with 10 bases between them. This CDR3 spans 16 amino acids. Germline V gene lookup returns CDR1 MGHRA and CDR2 YSYEKL. The CDR3 reads CASSQDHWGNTGELFF. As DNA, the CDR3 is TGCGCCAGCAGCCAAGATCATTGGGGAAACACCGGGGAGCTGTTTTTT.

This rearrangement joins TRBV7-9 to TRBJ2-3; D gene unclear. Between the trimmed V and J ends, which lost 0 bases and 0 bases, there was a span of 4 bases. The V gene's germline CDR1 is SEHNR and CDR2 FQNEAQ (reference sequence). The CDR3 runs 14 residues. In DNA, the CDR3 is TGTGCCAGCAGCTTAGCCATGAGCACAGATACGCAGTATTTT. Translating gives CASSLAMSTDTQYF.

The V gene is TRBV7-2, the J gene TRBJ2-5; D is uncertain. The CDR3 is 16 residues long. V lost 5 bases, J lost 4 bases, and 20 bases lay in between. CDR1 and CDR2 (germline): SGHTA, FQGNSA. The CDR3 protein is CASSGQGMAAGETQYF. The CDR3 nucleotides read TGTGCCAGCAGCGGGCAAGGAATGGCAGCAGGAGAGACCCAGTACTTC.

This clonotype was seen more than once but under ten times. This chain's CDR3 is CASSGNRGRHGSPLHF. DNA for the CDR3: TGTGCCAGCAGCGGAAACAGGGGGCGACATGGTTCACCCCTCCACTTT. The genes are TRBV11-2 and TRBJ1-6; 9 nucleotides match TRBD1. Losses at the gene ends were 5 bases for V and 9 bases for J; bases not matched to a gene: 11. Per the germline V gene, CDR1 is SGHAT and CDR2 is FQNNGV. The CDR3 length is 16 residues.

This clonotype was counted between two and nine times. V is TRBV4-3 and J is TRBJ1-4, with 7 positions matching TRBD1. Per the germline V gene, CDR1 is LGHNA and CDR2 is YSLEER. The length of the CDR3 is 15 residues. J gave up 1 base and V 4 bases, and 3 bases lay outside the gene matches. CDR3 residues: CASSRDSKTNEKLFF. Here the CDR3 DNA reads TGCGCCAGCAGCCGGGACAGCAAAACTAATGAAAAACTGTTTTTT.

This clonotype was seen repeatedly, ten times or more. This chain joins TRBV20-1 and TRBJ1-6; D perhaps matches TRBD1 (5 bases). The germline V gene has CDR1 DFQATT and CDR2 SNEGSKA (reference sequence). Trimming removed 7 bases at V and 3 bases at J, with 13 bases between. The CDR3 contains 14 residues. DNA for the CDR3: TGCAGTGGCTCCGGGACGGGCTATAATTCACCCCTCCACTTT. Residues: CSGSGTGYNSPLHF.

The rearrangement links TRBV5-1 to TRBJ2-2, with TRBD2 matching over 10 bases. J was trimmed by 5 bases and V by 4 bases; bases with no gene match: 8. Germline values: CDR1 SGHRS, CDR2 YFSETQ. This CDR3 spans 16 amino acids. CDR3 sequence: CASSNRLAGATGELFF. The CDR3 bases are TGCGCCAGCAGCAACAGACTAGCGGGTGCTACCGGGGAGCTGTTTTTT.

This clonotype has more than one count but fewer than ten. J is TRBJ1-1 and V is TRBV20-1, with D uncertain. V gave up 0 bases and J gave up 4 bases, with 9 bases separating them. The CDR3 has 13 amino acids. Germline loops: CDR1 DFQATT, CDR2 SNEGSKA (reference sequence). CDR3 protein: CSARDDPTTEAFF. The CDR3 DNA sequence: TGCAGTGCTAGAGATGACCCAACCACTGAAGCTTTCTTT.

The rearrangement uses TRBV5-8 and TRBJ1-5, with 7 bases that match TRBD1. The CDR3 consists of 15 residues. Trimming took 5 bases from V and 1 from J; bases not matched to a gene: 6. Germline CDR1 reads SGHTS; CDR2 reads YDEGEE. CDR3 nucleotides: TGTGCCAGCAGACGACAGGGCTTAAGCAATCAGCCCCAGCATTTT. This codes for CASRRQGLSNQPQHF.

The rearrangement joins TRBV5-6 to TRBJ1-2; no clear D gene. There are 15 residues in the CDR3. Germline V CDR1 and CDR2: SGHDT, YYEEEE. V gave up 1 base and J gave up 4 bases, with 14 bases separating them. Here the CDR3 reads CASSLMKVSRYGYTF. The CDR3, as DNA: TGTGCCAGCAGCTTGATGAAGGTTAGCCGCTATGGCTACACCTTC.

The chain recombines TRBV6-1 with TRBJ2-5; D is unclear. V was pared by 2 bases and J by 5 bases, with 12 bases between. The germline gives CDR1 MNHNS, CDR2 SASEGT. CDR3 length: 14 amino acids. The CDR3 is CASSESGVRETQYF. CDR3 sequence (DNA): TGTGCCAGCAGTGAATCCGGTGTACGGGAGACCCAGTACTTC.

The rearrangement links TRBV5-1 to TRBJ2-3; D remains unclear. The CDR3 contains 16 residues. Germline V gene data show CDR1 as SGHRS and CDR2 as YFSETQ. V lost 3 bases, J lost 3 bases, and 17 bases lay in between. CDR3 in DNA: TGCGCCAGCAGCTGGGGTCAAGAAGTCTTTACAGATACGCAGTATTTT. Its translation: CASSWGQEVFTDTQYF.